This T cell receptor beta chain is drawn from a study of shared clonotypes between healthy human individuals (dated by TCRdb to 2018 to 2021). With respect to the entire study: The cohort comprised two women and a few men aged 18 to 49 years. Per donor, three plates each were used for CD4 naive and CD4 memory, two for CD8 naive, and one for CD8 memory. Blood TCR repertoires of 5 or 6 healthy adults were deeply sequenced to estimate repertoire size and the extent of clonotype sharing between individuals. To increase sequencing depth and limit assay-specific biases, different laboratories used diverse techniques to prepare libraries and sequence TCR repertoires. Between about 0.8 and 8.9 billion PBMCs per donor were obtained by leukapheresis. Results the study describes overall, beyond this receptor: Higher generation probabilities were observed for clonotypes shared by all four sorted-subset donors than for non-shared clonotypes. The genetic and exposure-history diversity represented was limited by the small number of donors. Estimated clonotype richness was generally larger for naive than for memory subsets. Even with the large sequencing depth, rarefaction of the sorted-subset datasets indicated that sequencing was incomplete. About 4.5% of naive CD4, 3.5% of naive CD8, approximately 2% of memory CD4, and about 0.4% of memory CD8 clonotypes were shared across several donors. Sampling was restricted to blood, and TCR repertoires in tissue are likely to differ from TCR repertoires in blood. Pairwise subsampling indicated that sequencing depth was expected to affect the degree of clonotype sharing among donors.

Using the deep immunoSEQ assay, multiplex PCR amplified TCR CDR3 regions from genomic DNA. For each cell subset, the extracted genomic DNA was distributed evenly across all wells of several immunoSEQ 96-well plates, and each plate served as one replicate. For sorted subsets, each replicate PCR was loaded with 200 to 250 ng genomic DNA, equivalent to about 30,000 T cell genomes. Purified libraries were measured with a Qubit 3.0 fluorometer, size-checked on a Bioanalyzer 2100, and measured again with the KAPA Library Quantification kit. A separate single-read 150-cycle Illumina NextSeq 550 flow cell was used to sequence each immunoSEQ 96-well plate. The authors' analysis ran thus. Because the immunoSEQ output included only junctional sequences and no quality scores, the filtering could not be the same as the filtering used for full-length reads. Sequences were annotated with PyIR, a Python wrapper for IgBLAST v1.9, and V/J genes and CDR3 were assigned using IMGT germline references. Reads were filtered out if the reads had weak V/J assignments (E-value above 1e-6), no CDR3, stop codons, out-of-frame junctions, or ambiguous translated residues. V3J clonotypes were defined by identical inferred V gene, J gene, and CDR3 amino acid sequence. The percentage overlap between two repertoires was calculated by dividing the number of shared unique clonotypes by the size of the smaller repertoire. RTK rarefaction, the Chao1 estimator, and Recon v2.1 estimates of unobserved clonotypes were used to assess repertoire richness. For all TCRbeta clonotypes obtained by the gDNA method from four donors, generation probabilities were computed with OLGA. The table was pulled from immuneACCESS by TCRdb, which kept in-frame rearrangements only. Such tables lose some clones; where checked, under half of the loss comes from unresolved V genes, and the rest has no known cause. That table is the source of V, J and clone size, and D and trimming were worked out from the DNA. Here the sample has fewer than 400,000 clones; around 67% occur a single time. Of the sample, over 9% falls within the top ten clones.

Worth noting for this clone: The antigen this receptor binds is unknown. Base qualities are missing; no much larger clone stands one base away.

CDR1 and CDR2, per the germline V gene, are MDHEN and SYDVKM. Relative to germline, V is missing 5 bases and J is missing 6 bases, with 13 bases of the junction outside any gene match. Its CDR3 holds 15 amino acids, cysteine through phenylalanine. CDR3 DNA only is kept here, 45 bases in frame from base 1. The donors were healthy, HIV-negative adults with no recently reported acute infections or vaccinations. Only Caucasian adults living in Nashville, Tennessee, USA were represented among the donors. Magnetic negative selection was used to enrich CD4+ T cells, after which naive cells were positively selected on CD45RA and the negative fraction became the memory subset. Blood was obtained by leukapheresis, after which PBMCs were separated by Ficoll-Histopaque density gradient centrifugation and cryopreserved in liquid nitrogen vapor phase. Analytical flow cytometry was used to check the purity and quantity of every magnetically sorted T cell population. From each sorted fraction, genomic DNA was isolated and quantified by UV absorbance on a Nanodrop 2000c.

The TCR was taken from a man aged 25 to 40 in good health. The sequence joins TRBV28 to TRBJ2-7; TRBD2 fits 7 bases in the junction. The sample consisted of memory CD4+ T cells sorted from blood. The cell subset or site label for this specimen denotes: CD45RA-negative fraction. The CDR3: CASSTPGSGRSEQYF. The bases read TGTGCCAGCAGTACGCCGGGATCCGGGAGGAGCGAGCAGTACTTC.